The clone carrying this T cell receptor beta chain showed up many times. Its antigen is still unknown. A single record per CDR3 protein comes from TCRdb applying MiXCR to the PCR reads. Counted here are fewer than 45,000 distinct CDR3 sequences, 18% occurring once; the ten biggest clones make up more than 6%. These data belong to a study of molecular identifiers for immune sequencing clone quantification. Germline V CDR1 and CDR2: MNHEY, SMNVEV (reference sequence). CDR3 length: 14 residues. Trimming stripped 2 bases from V and 0 bases from J, with 5 bases between. Study-level findings and limits: Detecting spiked Jurkat TCR RNA from one cell among approximately 1 million naive cells was reportedly possible. Identical TCR molecules can share a barcode, and this sharing could underestimate highly expanded clone sizes. Naive cells had under 1% of molecules in clones above 20 RNA copies, effectors over 98%.

In the sort, naive CD8 T cells were defined as CD8+CD4-CCR7+CD45RA+. Sequencing was performed on naive CD8+ T cells from blood, with Jurkat cell RNA spiked in. Subset given: FACS-sorted CD8+CD4-CCR7+CD45RA+ naive T cells. The chain links TRBV27 to TRBJ1-5; D unresolved. This TCR derives from a human donor in good health. Some libraries in this study had Jurkat cell RNA spiked in. The CDR3 DNA reads as TGTGCCAGCAGTTTAGGTTATAGCAATCAGCCCCAGCATTTT. It yields the protein CASSLGYSNQPQHF.